This T cell receptor beta chain originates from a study of identical twins. Looked up from germline, CDR1 is SEHNR and CDR2 is FQNEAQ (reference sequence). Trimming cost V 1 base and J 2 bases, with 10 bases left between them. The CDR3 contains 15 residues. TCRdb redid the calling of the 5' RACE reads with MiXCR, one entry per CDR3 protein. The sample consists of about 200,000 distinct CDR3 sequences, 8% to 11% of them appearing once. Sequencing was performed on memory T cells sorted from blood. This chain connects TRBV7-9 to TRBJ2-3; tentative D call: TRBD1 (5 bases). This sequence originates from a man aged 50-60 years in good health. The CDR3 DNA sequence: TGTGCCAGCAGCTTAGGCCAGGGTGACACAGATACGCAGTATTTT. It codes for CASSLGQGDTDTQYF.